This T cell receptor (beta chain) was captured in a study of control samples from healthy donors and cancer patients (TCRdb year 2020). As regards this clone: Its antigen is still unknown. Base quality data are lacking; no much larger clone is found one base away.

V is cut by 5 bases and J by 1 base, and the space between the germline ends is 9 bases. The germline V gene (reference sequence) yields SGHNT for CDR1 and YYREEE for CDR2. The CDR3, from cysteine to phenylalanine, totals 13 residues. Only the CDR3 part of the read is kept: 39 bases, read in frame from the first base. The library was built by means of the immunoSEQ multiplex PCR assay. What TCRdb holds here is the immuneACCESS table cut down to in-frame rearrangements. Part of the clones is not present; checked against another copy, under half of the missing clones reflect an unresolved V gene, and the others are unexplained. This sample holds some 130,000 clones; roughly 89% were observed only once. Together, the top ten hold around 5.1% of the sample.

Sequencing input: blood. Rearrangement joined TRBV5-4 to TRBJ1-1; perhaps TRBD1 is the D gene, with 6 bases matching. The sequence was collected from a man between 18 and 29 years old in good health. The CDR3 protein sequence reads: CASSTGQNTEAFF. The sequence in DNA is TGTGCCAGCAGTACGGGACAGAACACTGAAGCTTTCTTT.